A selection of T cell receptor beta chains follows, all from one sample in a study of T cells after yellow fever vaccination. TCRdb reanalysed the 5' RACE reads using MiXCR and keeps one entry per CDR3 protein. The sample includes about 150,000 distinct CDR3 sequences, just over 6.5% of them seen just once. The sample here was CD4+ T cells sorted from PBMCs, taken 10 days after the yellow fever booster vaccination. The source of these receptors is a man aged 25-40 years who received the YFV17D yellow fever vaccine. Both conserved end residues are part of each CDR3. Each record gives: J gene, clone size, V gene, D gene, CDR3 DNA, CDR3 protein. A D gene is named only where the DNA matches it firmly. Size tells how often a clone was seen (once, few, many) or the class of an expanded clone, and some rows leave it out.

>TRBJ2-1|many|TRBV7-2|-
TGTGCCAGCAGCCCCGGGACCTACAATGAGCAGTTCTTC
CASSPGTYNEQFF
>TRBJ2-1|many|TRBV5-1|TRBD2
TGCGCCAGCAGCTTGGCCGGAACTAGCGGGGACTCCGAGTTCTTC
CASSLAGTSGDSEFF
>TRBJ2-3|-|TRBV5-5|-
TGTGCCATCAGCACCCGGTTGGTCGGCGGTACGCAGTATTTT
CAISTRLVGGTQYF
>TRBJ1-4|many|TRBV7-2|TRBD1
TGTGCCAGCAGCCTGGGACAGGGAGGTGAAAAACTGTTTTTT
CASSLGQGGEKLFF
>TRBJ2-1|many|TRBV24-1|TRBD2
TGTGCCACCAGTGATTCCGAGACTAGCGGGAGTGATGAGCAGTTCTTC
CATSDSETSGSDEQFF
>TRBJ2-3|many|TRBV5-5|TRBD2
TGTGCCAGCACCCCGGGGGGGAGCACAGATACGCAGTATTTT
CASTPGGSTDTQYF
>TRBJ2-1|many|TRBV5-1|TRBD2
TGCGCCAGCAGCTTGGGACTAGCGGGAGACAATGAGCAGTTCTTC
CASSLGLAGDNEQFF
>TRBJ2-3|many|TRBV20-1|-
TGCAGTGCCTCCACGAGGGCAGATACGCAGTATTTT
CSASTRADTQYF
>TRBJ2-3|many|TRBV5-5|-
TGTGCCAGCCACTTGGGCCGGAAAGACACAGATACGCAGTATTTT
CASHLGRKDTDTQYF
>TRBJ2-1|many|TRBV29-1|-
TGCAGCTGTGGCTGGGGCAATGAGCAGTTCTTC
CSCGWGNEQFF
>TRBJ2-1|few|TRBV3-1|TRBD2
TGTGCCAGCAGCCAGGGGACTAGTGGCCCACCCCGCAGCTCCTACAATGAGCAGTTCTTC
CASSQGTSGPPRSSYNEQFF
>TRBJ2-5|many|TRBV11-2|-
TGTGCCAGCAGCTCCGGAGTTCACCAAGAGACCCAGTACTTC
CASSSGVHQETQYF
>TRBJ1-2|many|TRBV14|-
TGTGCCAGCAGCCAAGATATTCGTGGACCCTACTATGGCTACACCTTC
CASSQDIRGPYYGYTF
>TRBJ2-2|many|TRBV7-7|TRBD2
TGTGCCAGCAGCCCCGGTACTAGCGGCGGGGAGCTGTTTTTT
CASSPGTSGGELFF
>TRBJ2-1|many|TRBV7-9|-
TGTGCCAGCAGCTTACCCCTCAGAATGGGCAATGAGCAGTTCTTC
CASSLPLRMGNEQFF
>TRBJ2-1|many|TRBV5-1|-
TGCGCCAGCAGCTTGGCGTCTAGCTGGAAGGTCAATGAGCAGTTCTTC
CASSLASSWKVNEQFF
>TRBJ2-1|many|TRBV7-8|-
TGTGCCAGCAGCTTAGGACAAACTGAGCAGTTCTTC
CASSLGQTEQFF
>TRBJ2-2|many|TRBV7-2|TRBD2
TGTGCCAGCAGCTTAGAGGGACTAGCCACCGGGGAGCTGTTTTTT
CASSLEGLATGELFF
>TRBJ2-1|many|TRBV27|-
TGTGCCAGCAGTTTAGAAAACGCGAGCAGGCAGTTCTTC
CASSLENASRQFF
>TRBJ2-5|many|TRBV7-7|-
TGTGCTAGCAGCTCGCGTCTACAAGAGACCCAGTACTTC
CASSSRLQETQYF